This T cell receptor (beta chain) was identified in a study of T cell responses to AZD1222 COVID-19 vaccine. General study findings and limits: Clonal diversity may have been underestimated in mostly white British donors. The study found Spike-specific TCR breadth and depth rose after two AZD1222 doses.

CDR1 is LGHDT, CDR2 YNNKEL, per germline (reference sequence). The length of the CDR3 is 15 residues. Deletions cut 3 bases from V and 1 base from J, with 12 bases between. Sequenced by immunoSEQ multiplex PCR; TCRdb stores in-frame clones only, minus some. This sample has 110,000 to 150,000 clones, with approximately 90% found just once. Notes on this clone: The antigen remains undetermined.

This clonotype originated in an adult in good health. The V gene is TRBV3-1 (or the pseudogene TRBV3-2), the J gene TRBJ1-2; unclear D gene. Sequenced material: peripheral blood, taken on day 0 of AZD1222 vaccination. The DNA of the CDR3 is TGTGCCAGCAGCCACCGTAGCAGACATAACTATGGCTACACCTTC. It encodes CASSHRSRHNYGYTF.